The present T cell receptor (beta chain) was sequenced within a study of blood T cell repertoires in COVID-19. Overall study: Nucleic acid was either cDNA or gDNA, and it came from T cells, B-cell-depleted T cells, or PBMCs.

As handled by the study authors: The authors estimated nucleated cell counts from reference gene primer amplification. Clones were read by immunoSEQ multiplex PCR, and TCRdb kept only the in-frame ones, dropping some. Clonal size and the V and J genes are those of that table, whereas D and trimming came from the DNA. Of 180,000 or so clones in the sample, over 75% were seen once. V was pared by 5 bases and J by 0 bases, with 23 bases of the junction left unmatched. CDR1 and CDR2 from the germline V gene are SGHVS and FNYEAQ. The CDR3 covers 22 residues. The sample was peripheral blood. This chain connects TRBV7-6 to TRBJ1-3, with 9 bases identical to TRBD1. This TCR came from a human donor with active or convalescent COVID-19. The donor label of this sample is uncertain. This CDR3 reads CASSHYLRADRGIKSSGNTIYF. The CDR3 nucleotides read TGTGCCAGCAGCCACTATTTAAGAGCGGACAGGGGTATCAAGAGCTCTGGAAACACCATATATTTT. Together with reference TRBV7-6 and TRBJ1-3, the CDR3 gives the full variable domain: GAGVSQSPRYKVTKRGQDVALRCDPISGHVSLYWYRQALGQGPEFLTYFNYEAQQDKSGLPNDRFSAERPEGSISTLTIQRTEQRDSAMYRCASSHYLRADRGIKSSGNTIYFGEGSWLTVV.